This TCR beta chain originates from a study of shared clonotypes between healthy human individuals. CDR1 SGHAT and CDR2 FQNNGV come from the germline V gene. V was pared by 2 bases and J by 4 bases, with 6 bases of the junction left unmatched. The CDR3 sequence is 16 residues long. Some clones are missing from TCRdb's copy, which holds only in-frame ones; the method was immunoSEQ multiplex PCR. The sample lists around 750,000 clones, under 80% occurring once. The specimen was memory CD4+ T cells sorted from blood. As for subset: CD45RA-negative fraction. The receptor comes from a woman in her 30s in good health. V usage is TRBV11-2 and J usage is TRBJ2-3; 10 bases fit TRBD2. The CDR3, as DNA: TGTGCCAGCAGCTTAACGGCTAGCGGGAGCGCAGATACGCAGTATTTT. Protein sequence: CASSLTASGSADTQYF. The variable domain in full, with the rest retrieved from reference TRBV11-2 and TRBJ2-3, is EAGVAQSPRYKIIEKRQSVAFWCNPISGHATLYWYQQILGQGPKLLIQFQNNGVVDDSQLPKDRFSAERLKGVDSTLKIQPAKLEDSAVYLCASSLTASGSADTQYFGPGTRLTVL.